This TCR beta chain was sequenced in a study of monozygotic twins with inflammatory bowel disease. Study results and limitations: Patient repertoire variability may have increased through differing immunosuppressive treatments.

Germline CDR1 and CDR2: SEHNR and FQNEAQ (reference sequence). This CDR3 is built from 15 residues. Incorporation of UMIs carrying a 6-nucleotide sample barcode was performed by template switching. TCRdb processed the 5' RACE reads again and assigns one entry to each CDR3 protein, with no DNA. Across approximately 210,000 distinct CDR3 sequences, the top ten clones capture roughly 7.7% of the sample. Someone took an approximately 2.5 ml blood sample from each of the donors. On this clonotype: Its antigen remains unidentified.

The gene calls are TRBV7-9 and TRBJ2-3; TCRdb returns TRBD1, unconfirmable since there is no DNA. The sequence was obtained from a human donor with ulcerative colitis or Crohn's disease, or a healthy co-twin of an affected twin (not recorded which). Sequenced: blood. The CDR3 loop is CASSPTGVGTDTQYF.